These T cell receptor beta chains were read from a single sample in a study of shared clonotypes between healthy human individuals. Data came from immunoSEQ multiplex PCR; TCRdb stores just in-frame clones and leaves some out. Of 530,000 or so clones listed, roughly 85% are singletons. Sequencing was performed on PBMCs. The receptors were gathered from a middle-aged woman in good health. Some clones in this sample may be carry-over from other donors' samples. The CDR3 runs from the conserved cysteine through the conserved F or W. D genes are given only for firm matches. Clone size appears in some rows only: once, few, many, or a class for an expanded clone.

len,v_gene,d_gene,j_gene,abundance,CDR3aa,CDR3nt
15,TRBV10-2,TRBD1,TRBJ2-2,NA,CASTPGTGDTGELFF,TGCGCCAGCACCCCAGGGACAGGGGACACCGGGGAGCTGTTTTTT
14,TRBV19,NA,TRBJ2-7,NA,CASSIDRGGYEQYF,TGTGCCAGTAGTATAGATCGGGGCGGTTACGAGCAGTACTTC
11,TRBV10-3,NA,TRBJ1-1,few,CAISEYSGAFF,TGTGCCATCAGTGAGTACAGTGGCGCTTTCTTT
15,TRBV27,NA,TRBJ1-2,once,CASSLGAEAYYGYTF,TGTGCCAGCAGTTTAGGGGCAGAGGCCTATTATGGCTACACCTTC
14,TRBV6-1,TRBD1,TRBJ1-4,NA,CASSYGTGSEKLFF,TGTGCCAGCAGTTATGGGACAGGGAGCGAAAAACTGTTTTTT
13,TRBV30,TRBD1,TRBJ2-5,NA,CAWSGQGQETQYF,TGTGCCTGGAGTGGACAGGGTCAAGAGACCCAGTACTTC
14,TRBV29-1,NA,TRBJ1-4,NA,CSVGVGAGEEKLFF,TGCAGCGTTGGTGTAGGGGCAGGGGAAGAAAAACTGTTTTTT
18,TRBV7-6,NA,TRBJ2-3,NA,CASSLGVGQTFSTDTQYF,TGTGCCAGCAGCTTAGGGGTAGGGCAGACGTTTAGCACAGATACGCAGTATTTT
13,TRBV2,NA,TRBJ1-2,NA,CASSLTVNYGYTF,TGTGCCAGCAGCTTGACAGTAAACTATGGCTACACCTTC
15,TRBV6-1,TRBD1,TRBJ2-5,NA,CASSEVGQMRETQYF,TGTGCCAGCAGTGAAGTGGGACAGATGAGGGAGACCCAGTACTTC
14,TRBV9,TRBD1,TRBJ1-1,few,CASSDRGGNTEAFF,TGTGCCAGCAGCGACAGGGGCGGGAACACTGAAGCTTTCTTT
14,TRBV6-5,TRBD2,TRBJ2-7,once,CASSPLAGSYEQYF,TGTGCCAGCAGTCCCCTAGCGGGGAGCTACGAGCAGTACTTC
13,TRBV5-1,NA,TRBJ2-5,NA,CASSPQSQETQYF,TGCGCCAGCAGCCCCCAGAGCCAAGAGACCCAGTACTTC
16,TRBV5-1,TRBD2,TRBJ2-5,NA,CASSLVASGIQETQYF,TGCGCCAGCAGCTTGGTGGCTAGCGGGATTCAAGAGACCCAGTACTTC
15,TRBV5-4,TRBD2,TRBJ2-5,many,CASSLERGSQETQYF,TGTGCCAGCAGCTTGGAACGCGGGAGCCAAGAGACCCAGTACTTC
14,TRBV30,TRBD1,TRBJ2-5,NA,CAWSDIGTEETQYF,TGTGCCTGGAGTGATATCGGGACAGAAGAGACCCAGTACTTC
17,TRBV28,NA,TRBJ2-1,NA,CASSLYAPRSSYNEQFF,TGTGCCAGCAGTTTATATGCTCCCAGAAGCTCCTACAATGAGCAGTTCTTC
16,TRBV27,TRBD2,TRBJ2-3,NA,CASRGLAGGPTDTQYF,TGTGCCAGCAGGGGACTAGCGGGAGGGCCGACAGATACGCAGTATTTT
16,TRBV7-9,NA,TRBJ1-4,NA,CASSLSAVETNEKLFF,TGTGCCAGCAGCTTAAGTGCGGTGGAGACTAATGAAAAACTGTTTTTT
13,TRBV7-9,NA,TRBJ1-4,NA,CASSLGQPEKLFF,TGTGCCAGCAGCTTAGGTCAGCCTGAAAAACTGTTTTTT
15,TRBV5-6,TRBD1,TRBJ1-4,NA,CASSLAAGGWEKLFF,TGTGCCAGCAGCTTGGCAGCAGGGGGCTGGGAAAAACTGTTTTTT
14,TRBV27,NA,TRBJ2-7,NA,CASSLVGGAYEQYF,TGTGCCAGCAGTTTAGTCGGCGGAGCCTACGAGCAGTACTTC
18,TRBV30,TRBD1,TRBJ1-1,NA,CAWRARGQGMFMNTEAFF,TGTGCCTGGAGGGCAAGAGGACAGGGGATGTTTATGAACACTGAAGCTTTCTTT
16,TRBV7-9,NA,TRBJ2-2,NA,CASSLMSTGITGELFF,TGTGCCAGCAGCTTAATGTCCACTGGGATCACCGGGGAGCTGTTTTTT
15,TRBV2,NA,TRBJ2-7,NA,CASSEAMLGGYEQYF,TGTGCCAGCAGTGAAGCGATGTTGGGAGGCTACGAGCAGTACTTC
15,TRBV19,NA,TRBJ1-5,NA,CASTSSRGSDQPQHF,TGTGCCAGTACCTCATCTCGAGGGTCGGATCAGCCCCAGCATTTT
15,TRBV2,TRBD1,TRBJ1-5,NA,CASSGGTDSNQPQHF,TGTGCCAGCAGTGGGGGGACAGATAGCAATCAGCCCCAGCATTTT
15,TRBV18,NA,TRBJ2-2,NA,CASSPQGANTGELFF,TGTGCCAGCTCGCCACAGGGCGCGAACACCGGGGAGCTGTTTTTT
15,TRBV14,NA,TRBJ2-5,many,CASSQDRGFLETQYF,TGTGCCAGCAGCCAAGATCGGGGGTTTTTGGAGACCCAGTACTTC
13,TRBV10-3,TRBD1,TRBJ1-5,many,CATGTGADQPQHF,TGTGCCACTGGGACAGGGGCGGATCAGCCCCAGCATTTT
15,TRBV19,NA,TRBJ2-3,NA,CASSIGNHWADTQYF,TGTGCCAGTAGTATCGGAAACCACTGGGCAGATACGCAGTATTTT
16,TRBV5-1,NA,TRBJ2-2,NA,CASSLASRADTGELFF,TGCGCCAGCAGCTTGGCGTCCAGGGCCGACACCGGGGAGCTGTTTTTT
12,TRBV10-3,NA,TRBJ1-1,NA,CAISGGKSEAFF,TGTGCCATCAGTGGAGGGAAATCCGAAGCTTTCTTT
15,TRBV27,NA,TRBJ1-2,NA,CASSLSVQGHYGYTF,TGTGCCAGCAGTTTATCCGTGCAGGGTCACTATGGCTACACCTTC
16,TRBV7-2,NA,TRBJ1-3,once,CASSLAGLKTGNTIYF,TGTGCCAGCAGCTTAGCGGGACTGAAAACTGGAAACACCATATATTTT